One sample yielded the 9 T cell receptor beta chains listed below, sequenced in a study of control samples from healthy donors and cancer patients. Using immunoSEQ multiplex PCR, the repertoire was profiled, and TCRdb retains in-frame clones only, with some absent. The data hold around 30,000 clones, with approximately 94% observed a single time. Specimen: blood. The receptors originated from a man between 60 and 70 years old in good health.

V is TRBV19 and J is TRBJ1-1; D is possibly TRBD1 (5 bases). V lost 7 bases, J lost 5 bases, and 14 bases lay in between. Germline V gives CDR1 LNHDA, CDR2 SQIVND (reference sequence). CDR3 length equals 13 residues. The chain's CDR3 is CASTLGGPTEAFF. The CDR3 bases are TGTGCCAGTACCTTGGGGGGACCAACTGAAGCTTTCTTT.

The V gene is TRBV10-3, the J gene TRBJ2-2; D call uncertain. Trimming removed 4 bases at V and 2 bases at J, with 8 bases between. The CDR3 has 14 residues. The germline V gene encodes CDR1 ENHRY and CDR2 SYGVKD. This CDR3 reads CAISGSANTGELFF. As DNA, the CDR3 is TGTGCCATCAGTGGGTCGGCAAACACCGGGGAGCTGTTTTTT.

This clone appeared a single time. The rearrangement uses TRBV3-1 (or the pseudogene TRBV3-2) and TRBJ1-2, with D hard to call. CDR3 length: 13 residues. Germline V lookup: CDR1 LGHDT, CDR2 YNNKEL (reference sequence). V lost 6 bases, J lost 7 bases, and 15 bases lay in between. The CDR3 nucleotides read TGTGCCAGCAGACCCGGACTCAGCGGTGGCTACACCTTC. Encoded protein: CASRPGLSGGYTF.

This clone appeared once. This rearrangement joins TRBV7-2 to TRBJ1-1, with D unclear. The CDR3 extends over 14 amino acids. The V gene's germline CDR1 is SGHTA and CDR2 FQGNSA. Trimming cost V 2 bases and J 3 bases, with 10 bases left between them. CDR3 coding DNA: TGTGCCAGCAGCTTATGGGCGGGATACACTGAAGCTTTCTTT. It translates to CASSLWAGYTEAFF.

The chain couples TRBV5-4 to TRBJ2-6; no firm D call. Deletions cut 4 bases from V and 4 bases from J, with 15 bases between. The CDR3 totals 16 residues. From germline, CDR1 is SGHNT and CDR2 YYREEE (reference sequence). This CDR3 is CASSPSQSSGANVLTF. Here the CDR3 DNA reads TGTGCCAGCAGCCCCTCTCAGTCTTCCGGGGCCAACGTCCTGACTTTC.

The V gene is TRBV9, the J gene TRBJ2-1; D is unresolved. Germline CDR1 is SGDLS and CDR2 is YYNGEE. This CDR3 is 16 amino acids long. Deletions cut 0 bases from V and 0 bases from J, with 10 bases between. The CDR3 is CASSVASASSYNEQFF. In nucleotides, the CDR3 is TGTGCCAGCAGCGTAGCAAGCGCCAGCTCCTACAATGAGCAGTTCTTC.

This chain joins TRBV19 and TRBJ1-2; TRBD1 aligns across 10 bases. The CDR3 consists of 14 residues. The trim removed 7 bases at V and 3 bases at J, leaving 5 bases unmatched. From germline, CDR1 is LNHDA and CDR2 SQIVND (reference sequence). The CDR3 sequence: CASTLDRGDYGYTF. CDR3 sequence (DNA): TGTGCCAGTACCTTGGACAGGGGGGACTATGGCTACACCTTC.

The chain recombines TRBV7-9 with TRBJ1-3; no firm D call. Germline values: CDR1 SEHNR, CDR2 FQNEAQ (reference sequence). The CDR3 totals 13 residues. Trimming removed 1 base at V and 4 bases at J, with 5 bases between. The CDR3 reads CASSLVAGNTIYF. The CDR3, as DNA: TGTGCCAGCAGCTTAGTCGCGGGAAACACCATATATTTT.

The DNA of the CDR3 is TGTGCCACCAGCAGAGTAGACAGGGATGGTTCACCCCTCCACTTT. This sequence encodes CATSRVDRDGSPLHF. This chain links TRBV15 with TRBJ1-6; 7 positions match TRBD1. CDR1 LNHNV and CDR2 YYDKDF come from the germline V gene (reference sequence). After removal of 1 base from V and 9 bases from J, the junction contained 6 bases not matched to a gene. The CDR3 totals 15 residues.